What follows describes a single TCR beta chain. The V end lost 4 bases, the J end lost 0 bases, and 12 bases lay between the germline ends. CDR1 and CDR2 from the germline V gene are KGHSH and LQKENI. CDR3 length: 15 amino acids. The source of the sample is a study of T cell changes during pregnancy in multiple sclerosis. The protocol was immunoSEQ multiplex PCR, while the TCRdb copy is restricted to in-frame clones and leaves out a portion. The sample yields 43,000 or so clones, around 90% seen once. The receptor was isolated from a female donor with multiple sclerosis, enrolled in a pregnancy study. This chain connects TRBV18 to TRBJ1-1; D is undetermined. The sequencing input was PBMCs (not recorded whether the cells were cultured). Written as DNA, the CDR3 is TGTGCCAGCTCACGCACCTTGGTGATGAACACTGAAGCTTTCTTT. Its protein is CASSRTLVMNTEAFF.